This TCR beta chain stems from a study of regulatory T cells in long-lasting Graves disease. This clonotype was counted ten times or more. Arm-PCR of CDR3 regions with iRepertoire HTBI primers generated TCR beta libraries. TCRdb ran MiXCR on the multiplex PCR reads and lists one entry per CDR3 protein. The sample lists roughly 560,000 distinct CDR3 sequences, about 16% occurring once. V lost 7 bases, J lost 2 bases, and 17 bases stayed unmatched. Per germline, CDR1 SNHLY and CDR2 FYNNEI. The CDR3 length is 18 residues. Time point in this sample: newly diagnosed GD, antithyroid drugs for less than 3 months. The TCR library was made from RNA that had been extracted from PBMCs in TRIzol. Patients with Graves' disease were diagnosed by American Thyroid Association guidelines. This same sample was also taken into another study, of T cells in Graves' hyperthyroidism and ophthalmopathy. As that study records: Researchers ran a first-round RT-PCR on the TCR CDR3 using the HTBI primer set. The model foresaw ophthalmopathy a median 6.5 months prior to onset.

The TCR sequence derives from a woman aged 35-65 years with Graves disease. The specimen comprised peripheral blood mononuclear cells (PBMCs), sampled at new diagnosis, from a patient treated with antithyroid drugs. J is TRBJ1-2 and V is TRBV2; 9 bases agree with TRBD1. CDR3: CASTPGTGRSGTNYGYTF. The DNA of the CDR3 is TGTGCCAGCACTCCCGGGACAGGGAGGTCGGGGACCAACTATGGCTACACCTTC.